The sequence of this T cell receptor (beta chain) was determined in a study of blood T cell repertoires in COVID-19 (dated by TCRdb to about 2020). For context, the study as a whole: Samples covering the acute and convalescent phases of COVID-19 were provided by collaborators in the United States, Italy and Spain. The prospective study material was composed of cDNA or gDNA derived from T cells, B-cell-depleted T cells, or PBMCs. Deeply sampled blood TCRbeta repertoires from subjects exposed to, actively infected with, or recovered from COVID-19 were included in the dataset. The repertoires were released in a freely available public database meant as a resource for research on the immune response to SARS-CoV-2. The samples were drawn from two sources: the first 160 participants of the ongoing ImmuneRACE study, and some 1,300 subjects contributed by 6 global collaborators. The sample metadata nearly always contained a de-identified subject ID, COVID-19 status, age in years and sex. Where HLA class I and class II types were available, the types were taken from metadata supplied by the sample provider, not from assay-based typing. The paper's findings and limits, for the study overall: The quantity of clinical and demographic metadata differed by source and by participant and was supplied without curation.

A word on this clone: Its antigen target is currently unknown. No qualities accompany the bases; no much larger clone lies one base away.

Each collaborating institution followed its own protocols to collect whole blood in K2EDTA tubes. For TCRbeta analysis, collaborator samples were shipped as frozen whole blood, as isolated PBMCs, or as DNA extracted from either sample type. The CDR3 starts with the cysteine, ends with the phenylalanine, and has 15 residues. The kept DNA is CDR3 alone, 45 bases in frame from the first base. Germline trimming: 6 bases from V, 7 bases from J; junction bases outside gene matches: 9. Via the germline V gene, CDR1 is SNHLY and CDR2 FYNNEI. TCRbeta CDR3 regions were amplified from genomic DNA using the immunoSEQ Assay, a bias-controlled multiplex PCR. From the authors' description of their analysis: Within the assay, amplification of reference gene primers was used to estimate how many nucleated cells each sample contained. To quantify the absolute abundance of each unique TCRbeta CDR3 rearrangement, sequence reads were collapsed and filtered. For each sample, productive Simpson clonality was calculated as the square root of Simpson's diversity index over productive rearrangements. In TCRdb, the immuneACCESS table is reduced to in-frame sequences with V and J assigned. These tables do not hold every clone; where another copy was compared, an unresolved V gene accounts for under half, and the others remain unexplained. The V and J calls and clone size come from that table; D and trimming were worked out from the DNA. In all, the sample holds about 250,000 clones, and roughly 80% of those were seen once. About 9% of the sample rests with the top ten.

The rearrangement combines TRBV2 with TRBJ1-4; 9 central bases correspond to TRBD1. This TCR derives from a man at least 80 years old with acute or convalescent COVID-19. The sample consisted of peripheral blood. The base sequence is TGTGCCAGCAGCGCCCGGACAGGGGCGGGTGAAAAACTGTTTTTT. Its protein product is CASSARTGAGEKLFF.